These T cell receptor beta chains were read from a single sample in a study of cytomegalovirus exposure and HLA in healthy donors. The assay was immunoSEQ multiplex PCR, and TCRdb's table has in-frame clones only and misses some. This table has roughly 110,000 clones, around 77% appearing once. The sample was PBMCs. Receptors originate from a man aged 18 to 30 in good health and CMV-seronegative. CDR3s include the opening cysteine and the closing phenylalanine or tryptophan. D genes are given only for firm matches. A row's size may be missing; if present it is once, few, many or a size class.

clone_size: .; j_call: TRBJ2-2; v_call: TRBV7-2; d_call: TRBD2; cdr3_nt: TGTGCCAGCAGATCCCGGGGGGTTGGGGAGCTGTTTTTT; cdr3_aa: CASRSRGVGELFF
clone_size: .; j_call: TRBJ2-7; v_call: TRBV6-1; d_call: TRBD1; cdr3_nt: TGTGCCAGCAGTGCGACAGGGGAGGCCTACGAGCAGTACTTC; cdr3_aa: CASSATGEAYEQYF
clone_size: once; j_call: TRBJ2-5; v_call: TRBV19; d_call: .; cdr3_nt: TGTGCCAGTACGCGCTGGGCATCGAGCCAAGAGACCCAGTACTTC; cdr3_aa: CASTRWASSQETQYF
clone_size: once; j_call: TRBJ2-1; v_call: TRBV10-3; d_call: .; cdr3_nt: TGTGCCACTAGCTCCTACAATGAGCAGTTCTTC; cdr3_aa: CATSSYNEQFF
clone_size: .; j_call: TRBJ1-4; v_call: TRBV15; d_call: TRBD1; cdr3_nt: TGTGCCACCTCCAGGGGGCTTAATGAAAAACTGTTTTTT; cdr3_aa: CATSRGLNEKLFF
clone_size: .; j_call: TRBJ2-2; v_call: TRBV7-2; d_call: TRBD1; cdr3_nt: TGTGCCAGCAGGTCAGGGGGCTTGGCCGGGGAGCTGTTTTTT; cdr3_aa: CASRSGGLAGELFF
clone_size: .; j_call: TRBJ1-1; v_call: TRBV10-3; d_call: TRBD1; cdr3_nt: TGTGCCATCAGCCTGACAGGGGCATCAGACACTGAAGCTTTCTTT; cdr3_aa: CAISLTGASDTEAFF
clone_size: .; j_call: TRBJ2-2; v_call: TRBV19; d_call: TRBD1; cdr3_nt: TGTGCCAGTGTGAGGACAGGGGAAACCGGGGAGCTGTTTTTT; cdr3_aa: CASVRTGETGELFF
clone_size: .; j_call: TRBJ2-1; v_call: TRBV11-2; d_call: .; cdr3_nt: TGTGCCAGCGGTCCTAGCTCCTACAATGAGCAGTTCTTC; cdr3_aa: CASGPSSYNEQFF
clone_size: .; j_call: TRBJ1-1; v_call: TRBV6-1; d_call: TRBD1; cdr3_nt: TGTGCCAGCAGTCAACGTGACAGGGGAACTGAAGCTTTCTTT; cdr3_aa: CASSQRDRGTEAFF
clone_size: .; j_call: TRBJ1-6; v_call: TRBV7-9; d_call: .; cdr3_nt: TGTGCCAGCAGCTCGACTGGGGGGGATTCACCCCTCCACTTT; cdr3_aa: CASSSTGGDSPLHF
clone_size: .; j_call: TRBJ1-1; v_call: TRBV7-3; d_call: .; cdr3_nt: TGTGCCAGCAGCCCGGGTTGGAACACTGAAGCTTTCTTT; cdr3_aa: CASSPGWNTEAFF
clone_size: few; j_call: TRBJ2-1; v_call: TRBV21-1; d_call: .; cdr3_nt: TGTGCCAGCAGCCTGCCTAGCGGGGTTGGCTACAATGAGCAGTTCTTC; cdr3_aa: CASSLPSGVGYNEQFF
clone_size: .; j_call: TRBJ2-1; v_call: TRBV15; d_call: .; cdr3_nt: TGTGCCACCAGCAGAGAAAGGGTAATTAGCGATGAGCAGTTCTTC; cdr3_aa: CATSRERVISDEQFF
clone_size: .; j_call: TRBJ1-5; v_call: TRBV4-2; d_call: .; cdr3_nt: TGTGCCAGCAGCCAAGATCTGGTAGGGGATCAGCCCCAGCATTTT; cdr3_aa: CASSQDLVGDQPQHF
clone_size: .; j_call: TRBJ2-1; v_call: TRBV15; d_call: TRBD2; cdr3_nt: TGTGCCACCAGCAGAGATCTCAGTAGCGGGGCCTACAATGAGCAGTTCTTC; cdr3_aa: CATSRDLSSGAYNEQFF
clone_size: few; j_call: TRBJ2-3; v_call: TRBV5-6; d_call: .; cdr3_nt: TGTGCCAGCAGTCTCGCGGATACGCAGTATTTT; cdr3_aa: CASSLADTQYF
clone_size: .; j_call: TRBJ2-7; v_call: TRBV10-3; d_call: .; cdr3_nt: TGTGCCACAGACAGGGGAGGGCACGAGCAGTACTTC; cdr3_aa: CATDRGGHEQYF
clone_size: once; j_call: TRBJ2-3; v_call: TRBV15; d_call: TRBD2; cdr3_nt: TGTGCCACCGGTCGCGGGGGTGAGGATACGCAGTATTTT; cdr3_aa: CATGRGGEDTQYF
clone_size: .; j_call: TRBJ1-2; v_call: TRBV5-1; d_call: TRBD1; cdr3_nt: TGCGCCAGCAGCTCCCTTTCCGGGACAGGGACCTATGGCTACACCTTC; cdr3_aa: CASSSLSGTGTYGYTF
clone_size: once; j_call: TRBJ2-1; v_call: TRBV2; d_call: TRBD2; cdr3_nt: TGTGCCAGCAGTAGACTACTAGCGGTATACAATGAGCAGTTCTTC; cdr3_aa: CASSRLLAVYNEQFF
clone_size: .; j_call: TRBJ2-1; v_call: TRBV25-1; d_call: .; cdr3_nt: TGTGCCAGCAGTGACCCAGGAAAGAACAATGAGCAGTTCTTC; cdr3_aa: CASSDPGKNNEQFF
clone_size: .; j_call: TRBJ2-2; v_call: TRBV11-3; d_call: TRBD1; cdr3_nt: TGTGCCAGCAGCCCGGGACAGGGGAACACCGGGGAGCTGTTTTTT; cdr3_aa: CASSPGQGNTGELFF
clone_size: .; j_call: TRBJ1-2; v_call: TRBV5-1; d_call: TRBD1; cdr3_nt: TGCGCCAGCAGCTTGGCGTTCATCGGACAGGGGGCTGAAGGCTACACCTTC; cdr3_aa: CASSLAFIGQGAEGYTF
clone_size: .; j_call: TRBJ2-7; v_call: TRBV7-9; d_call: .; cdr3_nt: TGTGCCAGCAGCTTAGACCGGGGGGCGGCCCTCTCCTACGAGCAGTACTTC; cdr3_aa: CASSLDRGAALSYEQYF
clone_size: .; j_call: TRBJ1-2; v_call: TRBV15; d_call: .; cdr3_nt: TGTGTCACCAGCAGACCCAGGGTGCTGGGGAATAACTATGGCTACACCTTC; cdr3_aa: CVTSRPRVLGNNYGYTF
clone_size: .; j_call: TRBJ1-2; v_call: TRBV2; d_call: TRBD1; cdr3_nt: TGTGCCAGCAACCCCGGGACAGCAGCTAACTATGGCTACACCTTC; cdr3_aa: CASNPGTAANYGYTF
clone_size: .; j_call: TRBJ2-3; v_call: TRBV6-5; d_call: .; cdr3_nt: TGTGCCAGCAGTCGGACGGGAAGCACAGATACGCAGTATTTT; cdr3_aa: CASSRTGSTDTQYF
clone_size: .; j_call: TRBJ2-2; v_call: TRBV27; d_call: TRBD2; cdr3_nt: TGTGCCAGCAGTTTATTTACACCCGGGGGGGGGAACACCGGGGAGCTGTTTTTT; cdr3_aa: CASSLFTPGGGNTGELFF
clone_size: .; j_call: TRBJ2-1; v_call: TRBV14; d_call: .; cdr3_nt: TGTGCCAGCAGCCAAATCGGACACTCCTACAATGAGCAGTTCTTC; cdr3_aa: CASSQIGHSYNEQFF
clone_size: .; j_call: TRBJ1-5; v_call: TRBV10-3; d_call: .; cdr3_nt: TGTGCCATCAGTGAGTCAGGGGGCAATCAGCCCCAGCATTTT; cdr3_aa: CAISESGGNQPQHF
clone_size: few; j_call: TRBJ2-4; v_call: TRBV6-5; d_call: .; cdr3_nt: TGTGCCAGCAGCCCCCTCGCCAAAAACATTCAGTACTTC; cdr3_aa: CASSPLAKNIQYF
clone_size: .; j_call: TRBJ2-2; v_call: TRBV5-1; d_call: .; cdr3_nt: TGCGCCAGCAGCCCGACCTCCCGAGGGACCGGGGAGCTGTTTTTT; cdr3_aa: CASSPTSRGTGELFF
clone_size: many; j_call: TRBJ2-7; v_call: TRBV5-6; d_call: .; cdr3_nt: TGTGCCAGCAGCAATAGGGGTTTCTACGAGCAGTACTTC; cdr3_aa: CASSNRGFYEQYF
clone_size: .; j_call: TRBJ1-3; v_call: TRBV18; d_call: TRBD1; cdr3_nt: TGTGCCAGCTCACCACCGAGGGGGCTATCTGGAAACACCATATATTTT; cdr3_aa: CASSPPRGLSGNTIYF
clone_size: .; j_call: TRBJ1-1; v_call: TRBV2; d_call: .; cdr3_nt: TGTGCCAGCAGTCCCACAGGGTACGGCACTGAAGCTTTCTTT; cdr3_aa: CASSPTGYGTEAFF
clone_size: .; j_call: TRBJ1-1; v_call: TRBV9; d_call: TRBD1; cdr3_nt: TGTGCCAGCAGCGAACAGGGGGCCGATGGGGGCACTGAAGCTTTCTTT; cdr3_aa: CASSEQGADGGTEAFF
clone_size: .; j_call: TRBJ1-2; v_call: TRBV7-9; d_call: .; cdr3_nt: TGTGCCAGCAGCTTAGGGGGAGATATCGGCTACACCTTC; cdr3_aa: CASSLGGDIGYTF
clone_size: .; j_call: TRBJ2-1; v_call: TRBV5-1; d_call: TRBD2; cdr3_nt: TGCGCCAGCAGCTTCCTAGCGGGGGGCCGGTACAATGAGCAGTTCTTC; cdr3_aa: CASSFLAGGRYNEQFF